Sequencing of this TCR beta chain was carried out in a study of T cell responses to AZD1222 COVID-19 vaccine. Details on this clone: Its specificity is unknown.

Produced via immunoSEQ multiplex PCR; TCRdb's table is partial and in-frame only. Of about 94,000 clones detected, 90% appear once; the ten largest clones hold 8.4%. The germline V gene has CDR1 LGHDT and CDR2 YNNKEL (reference sequence). The germline V and J ends were trimmed by 5 bases and 11 bases, with 19 bases remaining between them. This CDR3 is 15 amino acids long. Study outcomes and limitations: The sample set comprised mostly white British donors with more females, and clonal diversity was possibly underestimated.

This receptor was identified in an adult in good health. The rearrangement joins TRBV3-1 (or the pseudogene TRBV3-2) to TRBJ1-6; weak D call: TRBD1 (6 bases). This sample comprised peripheral blood, obtained on day 0 of AZD1222 vaccination. CDR3 sequence (DNA): TGTGCCAGCAGCGCCAAAGGGGGGAGAATGCCACCCCTCCACTTT. Translation: CASSAKGGRMPPLHF.